What follows is one T cell receptor beta chain and its context. This clonotype came up a few times. Its binding antigen is unknown. No much larger clone is present one base from it, and per-base qualities are unavailable. After removal of 6 bases from V and 5 bases from J, the junction retains 7 bases not matched to a gene. From its cysteine to its phenylalanine, the CDR3 spans 14 amino acids. Of the read, only the CDR3 DNA is kept; its 42 bases are in frame from base 1. The germline V gene sets CDR1 to MNHNS and CDR2 to SASEGT. Amplification of TCR beta CDR3 regions was carried out from RNA transcripts. The first round of RT-PCR for the TCR CDR3 was performed with the HTBI primer set and the Qiagen OneStep RT-PCR kit. The libraries were constructed in a second round of multiplex PCR and then size-selected and purified. The libraries were sequenced on an Illumina HiSeq2000 using paired-end 100 bp reads. The authors' analysis ran thus. SOAPnuke was used to process the raw data, throwing out any read that contained adapters or uncalled bases, had a mean Phred below 15, or lacked an exact constant-primer or identifier match. COPE v1.2.5 was used to merge high-quality paired reads, and clonotypes were defined as unique nucleotide sequences. MiTCR v1.1 was used to align the clonotypes against IMGT TRBV, TRBD and TRBJ reference segments. The analysis included only V-J combinations with a frequency above 0.0001, which together covered 99.2% of the repertoires. The TCS score was defined as the ratio of F50 (clonal expansion) to E x V (chaos), calculated using BLOSUM62-based TCRdist between CDR3 peptides within each V-J. Welch's t-statistics and random forest reduced around 550 V-J features to 13, which were used in a naive Bayes classifier (R e1071). The raw public data were reprocessed by TCRdb itself: fastp quality trimming at Q25, MiXCR clonotype calling, in-frame beta chains only. All rows with the same CDR3 protein become a single entry with the most common DNA and genes. These V and J calls rely on TCRdb rather than the paper's analysis. Here the sample has almost 600,000 distinct CDR3 sequences; around 14% occur a single time. 5.5% to 7.5% of the sample goes to the ten largest clones.

This sample was included in a study of T cells in Graves' hyperthyroidism and ophthalmopathy (dated by TCRdb to about 2019). Regarding the complete study: Peripheral blood samples were taken at the time of initial diagnosis, prior to any treatment. To identify distinguishing TCR V-J signatures, a discovery cohort of 90 to 100 patients was used, comprising 43 with Graves' ophthalmopathy and some 60 with stable Graves' hyperthyroidism. Prospective prediction of ophthalmopathy was tested in an independent validation cohort of 18 to 20 hyperthyroidism patients and 17 patients who later progressed to ophthalmopathy. The approximately 100 discovery patients were randomly divided into training and test sets at a 7:3 ratio. In addition, the study compared T-cell repertoires in thyroid tissue and in blood from over 5 Graves' hyperthyroidism patients. Following sampling, methimazole starting at 30 mg daily was given to hyperthyroidism patients, and high-dose intravenous methylprednisolone was given to ophthalmopathy patients. The paper describes TCR Vbeta CDR3 sequencing of around 130 peripheral blood samples, made up of approximately 40 ophthalmopathy patients, 70 to 75 hyperthyroidism patients and roughly 17 progressor patients. General findings and caveats noted by the study authors: In validation, progression to ophthalmopathy was predicted by the model with around 70% sensitivity and under 85% specificity, a median of about 6.4 months before onset. In cross-validation, a model built on a 13 V-J signature told ophthalmopathy apart from stable hyperthyroidism with 85% to 90% sensitivity and roughly 83% specificity, and in testing the same model reached 80%/75%. No statistical method was used to set the sample size in advance, and investigators knew the group allocation. Most expanded thyroid clonotypes (frequency above 0.001) were also found in blood, which suggests that blood repertoires may mirror thyroid immune responses.

Hyperthyroidism patients were aged 18 to 65 years and newly diagnosed, with disease duration of less than 2 months. Exclusion was applied to patients with uncontrolled infections, other autoimmune diseases, pregnancy or lactation. Diagnoses were based on clinical symptoms, serum thyroxine and TRAb, thyroid ultrasound and orbital computed tomography. Blood from progressor patients was collected at the time of first diagnosis with hyperthyroidism, before any ophthalmopathy symptoms had appeared. Ficoll-Paque density gradient centrifugation was used to isolate PBMCs from 10 ml of fresh peripheral blood. Progressor patients were initially diagnosed with Graves' hyperthyroidism and developed ophthalmopathy during follow-up. Total RNA was extracted with Trizol reagent, and quality was checked on an Agilent 2100 Bioanalyzer.

Recombination linked TRBV6-1 to TRBJ1-1, with 9 bases in between that match TRBD1. This sequence was found in a woman in her twenties or thirties with Graves' hyperthyroidism that later progressed to Graves' ophthalmopathy. Sequencing input: blood. The nucleotide sequence is TGTGCCAGCAGGCCCCCCGACAGGGGGACTGAAGCTTTCTTT. Translated, it reads CASRPPDRGTEAFF.